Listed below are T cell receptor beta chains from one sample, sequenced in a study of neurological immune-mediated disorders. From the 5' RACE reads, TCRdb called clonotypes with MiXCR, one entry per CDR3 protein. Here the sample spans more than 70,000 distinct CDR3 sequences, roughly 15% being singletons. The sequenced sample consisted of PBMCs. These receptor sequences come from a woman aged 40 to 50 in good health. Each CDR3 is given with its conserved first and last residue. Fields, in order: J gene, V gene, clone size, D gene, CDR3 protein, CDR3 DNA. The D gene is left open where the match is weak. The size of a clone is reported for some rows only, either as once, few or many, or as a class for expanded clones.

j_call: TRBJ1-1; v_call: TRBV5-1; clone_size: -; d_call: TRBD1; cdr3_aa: CASSYLTGVNTEAFF; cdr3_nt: TGCGCCAGCAGCTATCTGACAGGGGTGAACACTGAAGCTTTCTTT
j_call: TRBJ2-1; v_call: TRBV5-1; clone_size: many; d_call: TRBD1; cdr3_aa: CASSLDDRGRDEQFF; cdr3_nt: TGCGCCAGCAGCTTGGACGACAGGGGACGGGATGAGCAGTTCTTC
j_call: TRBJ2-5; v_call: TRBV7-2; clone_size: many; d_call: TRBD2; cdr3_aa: CASSSRRGAGGLTYQETQYF; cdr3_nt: TGTGCCAGCAGCTCCAGACGAGGCGCGGGGGGGCTCACGTACCAAGAGACCCAGTACTTC
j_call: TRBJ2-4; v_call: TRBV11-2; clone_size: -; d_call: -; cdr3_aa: CASSLGAGWINIQYF; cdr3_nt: TGTGCCAGCAGCTTAGGGGCAGGGTGGATAAACATTCAGTACTTC
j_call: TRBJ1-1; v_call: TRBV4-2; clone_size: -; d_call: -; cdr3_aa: CASNQGFGVPEAFF; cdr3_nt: TGTGCCAGCAACCAAGGGTTTGGGGTCCCTGAAGCTTTCTTT
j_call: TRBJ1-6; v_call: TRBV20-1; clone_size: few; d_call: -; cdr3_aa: CSARIGDLGPLHF; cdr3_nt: TGCAGTGCTAGAATAGGGGACTTGGGTCCCCTCCACTTT
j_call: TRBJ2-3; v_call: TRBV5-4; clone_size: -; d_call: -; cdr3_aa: CASSLDPNPDTQYF; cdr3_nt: TGTGCCAGCAGCTTGGACCCTAATCCAGATACGCAGTATTTT
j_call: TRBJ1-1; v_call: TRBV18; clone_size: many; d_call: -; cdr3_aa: CASSPLQAGRTEAFF; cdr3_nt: TGTGCCAGCTCACCCCTCCAGGCAGGGAGGACTGAAGCTTTCTTT
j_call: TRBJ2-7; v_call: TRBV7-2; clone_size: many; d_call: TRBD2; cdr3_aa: CASSLARGGRSQYF; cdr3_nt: TGTGCCAGCAGCTTAGCGCGGGGGGGGCGGTCGCAATACTTC
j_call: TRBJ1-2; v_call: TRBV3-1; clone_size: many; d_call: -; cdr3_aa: CASSQDLRGYGYTF; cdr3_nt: TGTGCCAGCAGCCAAGATCTTCGCGGTTATGGCTACACCTTC
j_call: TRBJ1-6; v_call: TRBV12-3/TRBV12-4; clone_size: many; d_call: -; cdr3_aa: CASSPLGGSPLHF; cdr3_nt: TGTGCCAGCAGTCCCCTGGGTGGTTCACCCCTCCACTTT
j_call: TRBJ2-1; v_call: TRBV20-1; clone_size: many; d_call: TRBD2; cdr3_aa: CSARVRGLAGGREQFF; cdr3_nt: TGCAGTGCTAGAGTGAGAGGGCTAGCGGGGGGGCGGGAGCAGTTCTTC
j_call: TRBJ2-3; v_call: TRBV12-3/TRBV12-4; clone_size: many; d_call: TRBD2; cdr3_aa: CASSFVGRGDTQYF; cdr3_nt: TGTGCCAGCAGTTTCGTTGGGAGGGGAGATACGCAGTATTTT
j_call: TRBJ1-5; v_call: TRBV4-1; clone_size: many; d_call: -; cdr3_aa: CASSPYGQPNQPQHF; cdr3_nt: TGCGCCAGCAGCCCTTACGGACAGCCCAATCAGCCCCAGCATTTT
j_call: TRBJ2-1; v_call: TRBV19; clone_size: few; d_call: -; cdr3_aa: CASSIGLETEQFF; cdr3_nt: TGTGCCAGTAGTATAGGTCTAGAAACTGAGCAGTTCTTC
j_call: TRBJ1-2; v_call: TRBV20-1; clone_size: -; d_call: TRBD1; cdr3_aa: CSARDHGQGNYGYTF; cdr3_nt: TGCAGTGCTAGAGATCACGGACAGGGGAACTATGGCTACACCTTC
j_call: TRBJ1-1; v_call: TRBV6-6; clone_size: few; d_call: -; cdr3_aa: CASRASGFNTEAFF; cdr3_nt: TGTGCCAGCAGAGCCTCTGGATTTAACACTGAAGCTTTCTTT
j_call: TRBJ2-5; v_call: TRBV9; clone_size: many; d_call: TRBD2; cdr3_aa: CASSVDGTSGGRETQYF; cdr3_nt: TGTGCCAGCAGCGTAGACGGGACTAGCGGGGGGCGAGAGACCCAGTACTTC